This entry describes one T cell receptor beta chain. One junction end disagrees with the germline gene, perhaps due to a read error. This specimen belongs to a study of T-cell reconstitution after alpha-beta-depleted transplantation in children. It was with unique molecular identifiers that the TCRbeta library was prepared. Via MiXCR, TCRdb re-called the PCR reads, giving one row per CDR3 protein. The sample contains around 450,000 distinct CDR3 sequences, about 10% of which appear only once. Germline CDR1 and CDR2: SGHRS and YFSETQ. The CDR3 totals 15 residues. The source is a child between 2 and 9 years old with inherited bone marrow failure, due to receive a stem cell transplant. Specimen: PBMCs, collected before TCRalphabeta/CD19-depleted stem cell transplant. The chain employs TRBV5-1 and TRBJ2-3, with D perhaps matching TRBD2 (6 bases). The CDR3 region has the DNA TGCGCCGGCAGCTTAACTAGCAGAGGCACAGATACGCAGTATTTT. Its translation is CAGSLTSRGTDTQYF. The complete variable domain, with remaining parts taken from reference TRBV5-1 and TRBJ2-3, reads KAGVTQTPRYLIKTRGQQVTLSCSPISGHRSVSWYQQTPGQGLQFLFEYFSETQRNKGNFPGRFSGRQFSNSRSEMNVSTLELGDSALYLCAGSLTSRGTDTQYFGPGTRLTVL.